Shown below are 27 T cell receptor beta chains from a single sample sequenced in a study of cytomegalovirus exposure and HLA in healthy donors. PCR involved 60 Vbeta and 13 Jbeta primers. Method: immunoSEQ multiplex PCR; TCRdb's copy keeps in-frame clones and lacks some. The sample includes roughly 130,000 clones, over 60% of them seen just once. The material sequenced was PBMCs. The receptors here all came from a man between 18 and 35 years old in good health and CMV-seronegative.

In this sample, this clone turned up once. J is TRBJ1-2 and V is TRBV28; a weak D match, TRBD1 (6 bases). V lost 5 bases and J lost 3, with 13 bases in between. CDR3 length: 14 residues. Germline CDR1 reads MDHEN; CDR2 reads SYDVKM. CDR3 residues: CASSPTGYHYGYTF. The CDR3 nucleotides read TGTGCCAGCAGTCCCACAGGGTACCACTATGGCTACACCTTC.

CDR3 bases: TGTGCCAGCAGGCCCCGTGAGGGTTGGGACACTGAAGCTTTCTTT. Its translation is CASRPREGWDTEAFF. The chain uses TRBV6-6 and TRBJ1-1, with unresolved D. This CDR3 spans 15 amino acids. The V and J ends lost 6 bases and 3 bases respectively, with 17 bases between them. Germline V gene data show CDR1 as MNHNY and CDR2 as SVGAGI (reference sequence).

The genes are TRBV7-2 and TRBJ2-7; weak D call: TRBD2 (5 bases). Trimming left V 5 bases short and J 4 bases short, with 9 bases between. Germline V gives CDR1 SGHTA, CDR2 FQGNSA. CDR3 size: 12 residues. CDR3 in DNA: TGTGCCAGCAGCCGGACTGGGTACGAGCAGTACTTC. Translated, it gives CASSRTGYEQYF.

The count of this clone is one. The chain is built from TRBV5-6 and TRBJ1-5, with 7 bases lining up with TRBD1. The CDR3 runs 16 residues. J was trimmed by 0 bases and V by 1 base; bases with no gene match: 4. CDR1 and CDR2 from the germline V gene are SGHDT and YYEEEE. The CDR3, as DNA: TGTGCCAGCAGCTTGCAGGGGGTGCCTAGCAATCAGCCCCAGCATTTT. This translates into CASSLQGVPSNQPQHF.

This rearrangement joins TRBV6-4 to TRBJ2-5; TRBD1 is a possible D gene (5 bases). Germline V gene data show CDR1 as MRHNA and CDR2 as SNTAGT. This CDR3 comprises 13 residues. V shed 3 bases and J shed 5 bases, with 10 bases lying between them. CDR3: CASSEHAGETQYF. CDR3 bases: TGTGCCAGCAGTGAGCACGCAGGGGAGACCCAGTACTTC.

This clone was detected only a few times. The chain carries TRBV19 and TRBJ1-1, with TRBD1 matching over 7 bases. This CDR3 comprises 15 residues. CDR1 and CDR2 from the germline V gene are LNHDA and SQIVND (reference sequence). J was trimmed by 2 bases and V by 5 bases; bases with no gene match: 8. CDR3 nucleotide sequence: TGTGCCAGTAGTGGCCTAGGGACAGCCAACACTGAAGCTTTCTTT. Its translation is CASSGLGTANTEAFF.

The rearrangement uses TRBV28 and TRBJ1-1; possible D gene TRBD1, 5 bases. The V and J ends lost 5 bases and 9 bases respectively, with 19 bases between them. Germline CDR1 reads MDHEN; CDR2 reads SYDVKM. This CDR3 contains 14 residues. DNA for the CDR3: TGTGCCAGCAGTCCCCACTCTTTCAGGGTAAAAGCTTTCTTT. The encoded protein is CASSPHSFRVKAFF. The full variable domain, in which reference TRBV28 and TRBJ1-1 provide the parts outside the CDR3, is DVKVTQSSRYLVKRTGEKVFLECVQDMDHENMFWYRQDPGLGLRLIYFSYDVKMKEKGDIPEGYSVSREKKERFSLILESASTNQTSMYLCASSPHSFRVKAFFGQGTRLTVV.

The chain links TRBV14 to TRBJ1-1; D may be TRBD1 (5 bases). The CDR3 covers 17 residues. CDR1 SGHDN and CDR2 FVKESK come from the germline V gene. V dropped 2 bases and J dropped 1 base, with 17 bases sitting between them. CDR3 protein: CASSQSYSDSSNTEAFF. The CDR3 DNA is TGTGCCAGCAGCCAATCATATTCTGACAGCTCGAACACTGAAGCTTTCTTT. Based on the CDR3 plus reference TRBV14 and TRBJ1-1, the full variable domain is EAGVTQFPSHSVIEKGQTVTLRCDPISGHDNLYWYRRVMGKEIKFLLHFVKESKQDESGMPNNRFLAERTGGTYSTLKVQPAELEDSGVYFCASSQSYSDSSNTEAFFGQGTRLTVV.

The CDR3 protein is CSVEDLQVIPYEQYF. In DNA, the CDR3 is TGCAGCGTTGAAGACCTACAGGTCATACCCTACGAGCAGTACTTC. The chain is built from TRBV29-1 and TRBJ2-5; maybe TRBD1 (5 bases). The DNA end is a closer match to TRBJ2-7, so the J assignment may be wrong. This CDR3 has 15 residues. Looked up from germline, CDR1 is SQVTM and CDR2 is ANQGSEA.

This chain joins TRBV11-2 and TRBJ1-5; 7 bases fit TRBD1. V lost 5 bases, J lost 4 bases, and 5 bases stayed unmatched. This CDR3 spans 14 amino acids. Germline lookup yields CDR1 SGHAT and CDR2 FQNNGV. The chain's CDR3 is CASSLGQVNQPQHF. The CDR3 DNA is TGTGCCAGCAGCCTTGGACAGGTTAATCAGCCCCAGCATTTT.

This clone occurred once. CDR3: CASSYSRLAHEQYF. In nucleotides, the CDR3 is TGTGCCAGCAGTTACTCTCGCCTAGCACACGAGCAGTACTTC. The chain has TRBV6-5 and TRBJ2-7, with D tentatively TRBD2 (5 bases). The CDR3 covers 14 residues. The germline gives CDR1 MNHEY, CDR2 SVGAGI. V dropped 0 bases and J dropped 5 bases, with 11 bases sitting between them.

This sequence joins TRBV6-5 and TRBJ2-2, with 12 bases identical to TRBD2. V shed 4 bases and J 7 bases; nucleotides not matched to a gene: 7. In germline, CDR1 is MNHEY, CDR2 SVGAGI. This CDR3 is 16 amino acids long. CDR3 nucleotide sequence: TGTGCCAGCAGTTCTAGCGGGAGGGCCGGGAGCGGGGAGCTGTTTTTT. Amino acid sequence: CASSSSGRAGSGELFF.

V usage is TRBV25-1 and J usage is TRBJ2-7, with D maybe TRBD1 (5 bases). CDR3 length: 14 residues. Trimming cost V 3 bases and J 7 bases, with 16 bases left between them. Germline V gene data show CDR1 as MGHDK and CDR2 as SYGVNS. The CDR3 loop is CASSESEAGREQYF. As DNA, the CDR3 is TGTGCCAGCAGTGAGAGTGAGGCAGGGCGAGAGCAGTACTTC.

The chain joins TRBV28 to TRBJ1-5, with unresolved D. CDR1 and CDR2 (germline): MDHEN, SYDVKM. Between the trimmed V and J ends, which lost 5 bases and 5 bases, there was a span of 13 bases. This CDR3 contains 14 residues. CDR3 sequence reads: CASSPSGRDQPQHF. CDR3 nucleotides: TGTGCCAGCAGTCCCAGCGGGAGGGATCAGCCCCAGCATTTT.

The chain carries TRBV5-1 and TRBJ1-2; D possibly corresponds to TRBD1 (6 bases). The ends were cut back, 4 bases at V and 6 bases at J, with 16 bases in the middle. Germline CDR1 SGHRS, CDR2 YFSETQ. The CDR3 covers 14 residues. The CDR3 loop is CASSQPQGRNGYTF. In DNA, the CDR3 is TGCGCCAGCAGCCAACCACAGGGAAGGAATGGCTACACCTTC.

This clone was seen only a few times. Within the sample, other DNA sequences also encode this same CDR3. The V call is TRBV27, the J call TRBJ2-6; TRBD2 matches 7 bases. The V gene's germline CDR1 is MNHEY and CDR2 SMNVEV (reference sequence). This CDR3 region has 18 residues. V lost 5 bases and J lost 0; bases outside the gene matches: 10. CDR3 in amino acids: CASSLGRGWGSGANVLTF. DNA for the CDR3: TGTGCCAGCAGTCTAGGGAGGGGATGGGGCTCTGGGGCCAACGTCCTGACTTTC. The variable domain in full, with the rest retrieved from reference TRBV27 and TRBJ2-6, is EAQVTQNPRYLITVTGKKLTVTCSQNMNHEYMSWYRQDPGLGLRQIYYSMNVEVTDKGDVPEGYKVSRKEKRNFPLILESPSPNQTSLYFCASSLGRGWGSGANVLTFGAGSRLTVL.

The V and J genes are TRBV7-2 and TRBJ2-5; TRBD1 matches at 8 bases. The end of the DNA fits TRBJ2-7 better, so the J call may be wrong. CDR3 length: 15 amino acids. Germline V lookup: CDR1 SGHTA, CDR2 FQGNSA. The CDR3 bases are TGTGCCAGCAGCTTAGGGGGACAGGTCCCCTACGAGCAGTACTTC. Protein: CASSLGGQVPYEQYF.

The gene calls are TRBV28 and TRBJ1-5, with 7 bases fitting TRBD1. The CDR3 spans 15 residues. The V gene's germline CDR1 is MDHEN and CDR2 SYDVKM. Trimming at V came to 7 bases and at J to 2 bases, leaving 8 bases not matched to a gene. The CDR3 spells CASKTQGVRNQPQHF. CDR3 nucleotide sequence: TGTGCCAGCAAGACCCAGGGGGTACGCAATCAGCCCCAGCATTTT.

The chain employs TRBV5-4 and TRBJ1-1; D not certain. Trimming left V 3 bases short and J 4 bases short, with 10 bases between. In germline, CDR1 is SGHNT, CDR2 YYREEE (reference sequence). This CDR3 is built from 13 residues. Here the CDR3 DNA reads TGTGCCAGCAGCTCCCGGGTCGGCACTGAAGCTTTCTTT. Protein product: CASSSRVGTEAFF.

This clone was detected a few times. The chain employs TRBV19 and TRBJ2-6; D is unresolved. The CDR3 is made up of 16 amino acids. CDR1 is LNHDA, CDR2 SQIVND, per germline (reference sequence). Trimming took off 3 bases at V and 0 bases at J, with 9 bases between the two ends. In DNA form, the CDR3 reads TGTGCCAGTAGTATGCACTCGGTCTCTGGGGCCAACGTCCTGACTTTC. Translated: CASSMHSVSGANVLTF. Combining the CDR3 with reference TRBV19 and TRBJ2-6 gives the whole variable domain DGGITQSPKYLFRKEGQNVTLSCEQNLNHDAMYWYRQDPGQGLRLIYYSQIVNDFQKGDIAEGYSVSREKKESFPLTVTSAQKNPTAFYLCASSMHSVSGANVLTFGAGSRLTVL.

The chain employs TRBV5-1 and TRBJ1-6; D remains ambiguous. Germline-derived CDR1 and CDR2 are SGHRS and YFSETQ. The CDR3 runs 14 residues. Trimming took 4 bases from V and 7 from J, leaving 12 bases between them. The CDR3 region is CASSPGLTNSPLHF. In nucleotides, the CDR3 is TGCGCCAGCAGCCCCGGACTTACCAATTCACCCCTCCACTTT.

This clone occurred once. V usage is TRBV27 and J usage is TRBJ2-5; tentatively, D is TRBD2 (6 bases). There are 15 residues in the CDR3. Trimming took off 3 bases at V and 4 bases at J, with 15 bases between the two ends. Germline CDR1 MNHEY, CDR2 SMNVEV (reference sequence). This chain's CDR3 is CASSFGGLPRETQYF. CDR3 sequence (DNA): TGTGCCAGCAGTTTTGGGGGACTCCCCAGAGAGACCCAGTACTTC.

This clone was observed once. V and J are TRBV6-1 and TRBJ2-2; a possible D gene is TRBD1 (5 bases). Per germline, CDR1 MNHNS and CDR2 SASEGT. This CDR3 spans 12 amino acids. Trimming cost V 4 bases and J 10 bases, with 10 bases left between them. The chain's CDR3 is CASSASREELFF. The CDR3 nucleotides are TGTGCCAGCAGTGCCAGCAGGGAGGAGCTGTTTTTT.

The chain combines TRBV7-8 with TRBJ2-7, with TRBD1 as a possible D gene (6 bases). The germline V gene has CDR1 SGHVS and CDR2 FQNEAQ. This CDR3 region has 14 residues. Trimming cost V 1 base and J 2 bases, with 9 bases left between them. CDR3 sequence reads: CASSLGRTAYEQYF. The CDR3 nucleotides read TGTGCCAGCAGCTTAGGAAGGACAGCCTACGAGCAGTACTTC.

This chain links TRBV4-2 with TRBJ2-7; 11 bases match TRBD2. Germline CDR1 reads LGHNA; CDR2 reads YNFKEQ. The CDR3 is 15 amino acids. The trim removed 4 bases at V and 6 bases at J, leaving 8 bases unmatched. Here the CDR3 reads CASSLLAGGFGEQYF. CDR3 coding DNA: TGTGCCAGCAGCCTTCTAGCGGGAGGATTTGGCGAGCAGTACTTC.

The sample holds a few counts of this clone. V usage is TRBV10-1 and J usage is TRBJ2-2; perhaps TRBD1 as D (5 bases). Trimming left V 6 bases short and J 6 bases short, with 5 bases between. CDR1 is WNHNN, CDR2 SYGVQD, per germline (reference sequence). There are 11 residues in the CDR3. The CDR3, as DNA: TGCGCCAGCAGAGGGGCCGGGGAGCTGTTTTTT. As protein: CASRGAGELFF.

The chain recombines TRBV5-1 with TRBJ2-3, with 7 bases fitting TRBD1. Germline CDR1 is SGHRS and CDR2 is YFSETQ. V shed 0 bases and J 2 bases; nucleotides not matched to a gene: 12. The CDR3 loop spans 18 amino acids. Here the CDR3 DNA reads TGCGCCAGCAGCTTGGGGCAGAGTGACAGGGCCTACACAGATACGCAGTATTTT. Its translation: CASSLGQSDRAYTDTQYF.